The 24 T cell receptor beta chains reported below all come from one sample, sequenced in a study of blood T cells in healthy people across ages. Together with a sample-barcoded 5' primer, a J-beta primer mix was included in a second PCR lasting about 7 to 11 cycles. MiXCR, run by TCRdb on the 5' RACE reads, gives a single entry per CDR3 protein. The sample lists fewer than 900,000 distinct CDR3 sequences, around 49% occurring once. The material sequenced was blood. Receptors were obtained from a woman aged 55-70 years in good health.

The chain is built from TRBV6-1 and TRBJ2-4; either TRBD1 or TRBD2 may fit D (5 bases each). Trimming left V 2 bases short and J 6 bases short, with 23 bases between. Looked up from germline, CDR1 is MNHNS and CDR2 is SASEGT. The CDR3 spans 18 residues. CDR3 nucleotides: TGTGCCAGCAGTGAATTTTTAATCTCGAGCGCAGGGAGAAACATTCAGTACTTC. Translated, it gives CASSEFLISSAGRNIQYF.

The CDR3: CASSLLSGREYEQFF. The CDR3, as DNA: TGTGCCAGCAGCTTACTAAGCGGGAGGGAATATGAGCAGTTCTTC. V gene TRBV7-2 combines with J gene TRBJ2-1; 10 bases match TRBD2. V shed 2 bases, J shed 8 bases, and the junction held 6 bases outside the gene matches. The CDR3 consists of 15 residues. The germline V gene has CDR1 SGHTA and CDR2 FQGNSA.

The chain couples TRBV21-1 to TRBJ2-1; the table's D call, TRBD1, was not checked against the DNA. TRBV21-1 is a recognized pseudogene. CDR3 length: 16 amino acids. The DNA of the CDR3 is TGTGCCAACAGCAAAGGAGGGACAAGAACTCACAATGAGCAGTTCTTC. Its protein is CANSKGGTRTHNEQFF.

This chain uses TRBV20-1 with TRBJ1-6; D ambiguous. The germline V gene has CDR1 DFQATT and CDR2 SNEGSKA (reference sequence). The CDR3 contains 13 residues. Deletions cut 5 bases from V and 7 bases from J, with 12 bases between. The CDR3 region has the DNA TGCAGTGCTGACGCGGATCAGAATTCACCCCTCCACTTT. Protein: CSADADQNSPLHF.

As regards this clonotype: Its ends do not fully match the called genes, so a read error is possible. V usage is TRBV7-9 and J usage is TRBJ1-1; TRBD1 agrees at 8 bases. This CDR3 region has 16 residues. CDR1 is SEHNR and CDR2 is FQNEAQ in the germline V gene (reference sequence). CDR3 sequence: CAGSFQPGTGNTEAFF. CDR3 sequence (DNA): TGTGCCGGCAGCTTCCAGCCCGGGACAGGAAACACTGAAGCTTTCTTT.

The rearrangement links TRBV20-1 to TRBJ1-5; D is ambiguous. CDR1 and CDR2 (germline): DFQATT, SNEGSKA (reference sequence). This CDR3 region has 14 residues. The germline V and J ends were trimmed by 3 bases and 5 bases, with 14 bases remaining between them. The CDR3 DNA follows: TGCAGTGCTAGGGACCAACTCTACGATCAGCCCCAGCATTTT. It translates to CSARDQLYDQPQHF.

This clonotype was detected only a few times. The CDR3 region is CSARPLAPSSYNEQFF. The CDR3 DNA reads TGCAGTGCTAGACCTCTAGCGCCCAGCTCCTACAATGAGCAGTTCTTC. This chain links TRBV20-1 with TRBJ2-1, with TRBD2 as a possible D gene (6 bases). Deletions cut 2 bases from V and 0 bases from J, with 14 bases between. Germline CDR1 and CDR2: DFQATT and SNEGSKA (reference sequence). The CDR3 runs 16 residues.

Notes on this clonotype: This clone may be a read error of a much larger clone one base away. J is TRBJ1-1 and V is TRBV12-5; 7 nucleotides agree with TRBD1. With 1 base clipped from V and 4 bases from J, the junction kept 6 bases outside the gene matches. Germline V gene sequence: CDR1 LGHNT, CDR2 FRNRAP. The CDR3 consists of 15 residues. The CDR3 region is CASGLGGQRSTEAFF. CDR3 nucleotides: TGTGCTAGTGGTTTGGGGGGACAGAGGAGCACTGAAGCTTTCTTT.

This chain joins TRBV10-2 and TRBJ2-5; D might be TRBD2 (5 bases). Germline CDR1 WSHSY, CDR2 SAAADI. Trimming removed 5 bases at V and 2 bases at J, with 21 bases between. The CDR3 covers 17 residues. As DNA, the CDR3 is TGCGCCAGCAGTAACGGACGAGGGCTAGCCGTGCAAGAGACCCAGTACTTC. Translation: CASSNGRGLAVQETQYF.

The rearrangement uses TRBV29-1 and TRBJ1-2; D is perhaps TRBD1 (6 bases). Trimming shortened V by 5 bases and J by 7 bases, and 14 bases separated the two germline ends. Per the germline V gene, CDR1 is SQVTM and CDR2 is ANQGSEA. This CDR3 region has 12 residues. CDR3 loop: CSVWRGQSGYTF. CDR3 nucleotide sequence: TGCAGCGTTTGGCGGGGGCAAAGTGGCTACACCTTC.

This clonotype was picked up a small number of times. The chain is built from TRBV5-4 and TRBJ2-7, with 7 bases matching TRBD1. Per the germline V gene, CDR1 is SGHNT and CDR2 is YYREEE (reference sequence). Unmatched junction bases numbered 15, after V lost 5 bases and J lost 4 bases. CDR3 size: 16 residues. CDR3 sequence: CASRRMGEGARYEQYF. The CDR3 nucleotides read TGTGCCAGCAGACGAATGGGCGAGGGGGCAAGGTACGAGCAGTACTTC.

The chain links TRBV5-1 to TRBJ2-6; D gene ambiguous. CDR3 length equals 16 residues. The V gene's germline CDR1 is SGHRS and CDR2 YFSETQ. The V end lost 3 bases, the J end lost 0 bases, and 10 bases lay between the germline ends. CDR3 sequence reads: CASSSDLGSGANVLTF. DNA of the CDR3: TGCGCCAGCAGCTCAGATTTGGGCTCTGGGGCCAACGTCCTGACTTTC. The full variable domain, rest sourced from reference TRBV5-1 and TRBJ2-6, is KAGVTQTPRYLIKTRGQQVTLSCSPISGHRSVSWYQQTPGQGLQFLFEYFSETQRNKGNFPGRFSGRQFSNSRSEMNVSTLELGDSALYLCASSSDLGSGANVLTFGAGSRLTVL.

The chain carries TRBV7-2 and TRBJ2-4; the match to TRBD2 covers 8 bases. Gene TRBJ2-7 matches the end of the DNA better, so the J call may be wrong. The CDR3 runs to 17 residues. Germline V gene sequence: CDR1 SGHTA, CDR2 FQGNSA. The CDR3 sequence is CASSSTNPGTSPYEQYF. The CDR3 DNA reads as TGTGCCAGCAGTTCCACCAACCCCGGGACTAGTCCCTACGAGCAGTACTTC.

This chain links TRBV27 with TRBJ2-5; D possibly matches TRBD1 or TRBD2 (5 bases each). V lost 6 bases, J lost 1 base, and 18 bases lay in between. This CDR3 region has 16 residues. The germline CDR1 and CDR2 sequences are MNHEY and SMNVEV (reference sequence). CDR3: CASSRGAGTPQETQYF. As DNA, the CDR3 is TGTGCCAGCAGCCGAGGGGCCGGGACCCCCCAAGAGACCCAGTACTTC.

As for this clonotype: One junction end disagrees with the germline gene, perhaps due to a read error. This sequence joins TRBV7-2 and TRBJ2-5; tentatively, D is TRBD2 (5 bases). The germline V gene encodes CDR1 SGHTA and CDR2 FQGNSA. There are 15 residues in the CDR3. CDR3 residues: CASNLGPLEHRGQYF. The CDR3 DNA reads as TGTGCCAGCAACTTAGGGCCCCTTGAACACAGAGGGCAGTACTTC.

The V and J genes are TRBV7-2 and TRBJ1-5; maybe TRBD1 (5 bases). The CDR3 has 13 amino acids. V lost 7 bases and J 5 bases, leaving 12 bases between the germline ends. CDR1 is SGHTA, CDR2 FQGNSA, per germline. The CDR3 spells CASTSDTHQPQHF. DNA of the CDR3: TGTGCCAGCACCTCGGACACTCATCAGCCCCAGCATTTT.

The rearrangement links TRBV15 to TRBJ1-2; 9 nucleotides line up with TRBD1. CDR1 and CDR2 (germline): LNHNV, YYDKDF (reference sequence). The J segment lost 5 bases and the V segment lost 0 bases, leaving 10 bases of the junction unmatched. The length of the CDR3 is 17 residues. CDR3 in DNA: TGTGCCACCAGCAGAGATCTCCGGGACAGGGTAAAATATGGCTACACCTTC. This sequence encodes CATSRDLRDRVKYGYTF.

The chain couples TRBV7-3 to TRBJ2-6; D call uncertain. This CDR3 spans 13 amino acids. Trimming cost V 5 bases and J 6 bases, with 8 bases left between them. Germline V gene sequence: CDR1 SGHTA, CDR2 FQGTGA. CDR3 region: CASSPDPANVLTF. The CDR3 DNA follows: TGTGCCAGCAGCCCCGATCCGGCCAACGTCCTGACTTTC.

This clonotype was picked up one time. The J gene is TRBJ1-1, the V gene TRBV10-3, with a possible D match to TRBD1 (5 bases). Deletions cut 3 bases from V and 0 bases from J, with 14 bases between. The length of the CDR3 is 16 residues. Germline V CDR1 and CDR2: ENHRY, SYGVKD. In nucleotides, the CDR3 is TGTGCCATCAGTGATGGAGGCGGACAAATGAACACTGAAGCTTTCTTT. This encodes CAISDGGGQMNTEAFF.

Of note for this clonotype: A clone one base away is much larger, so this may be a read error. The rearrangement joins TRBV15 to TRBJ2-1, with D possibly TRBD2 on 6 matching bases. The ends were cut back, 5 bases at V and 1 base at J, with 21 bases in the middle. The CDR3 runs 18 residues. Germline V gene lookup returns CDR1 LNHNV and CDR2 YYDKDF (reference sequence). Written as DNA, the CDR3 is TGTGCCACCAGCGAGGTAGCAACTTTTAGCGGATCCTACAATGAGCAGTTCTTC. This codes for CATSEVATFSGSYNEQFF.

The chain joins TRBV7-9 to TRBJ2-3, with TRBD2 matching 10 bases. Looked up from germline, CDR1 is SEHNR and CDR2 is FQNEAQ (reference sequence). Trimming removed 2 bases from V and 4 bases from J; junction bases left unmatched: 18. CDR3 length: 20 residues. The chain's CDR3 is CASSLSLRGLLAGEPDTQYF. CDR3 coding DNA: TGTGCCAGCAGCTTAAGCTTAAGGGGTTTGCTAGCGGGAGAGCCAGATACGCAGTATTTT.

The chain couples TRBV7-2 to TRBJ1-4, with TRBD1 as a possible D gene (6 bases). V was clipped by 7 bases and J by 10 bases, with 16 bases between them. The CDR3 consists of 13 residues. Germline-derived CDR1 and CDR2 are SGHTA and FQGNSA. In DNA, the CDR3 is TGTGCCAGCAAGGGGGGCGAGGCGGTAAAACTGTTTTTT. Its protein is CASKGGEAVKLFF.

V usage is TRBV10-3 and J usage is TRBJ2-7, with a weak D call TRBD2 (5 bases). CDR1 and CDR2 (germline): ENHRY, SYGVKD. CDR3 length equals 14 residues. Trimming removed 5 bases at V and 0 bases at J, with 11 bases between. As DNA, the CDR3 is TGTGCCATCAGTCGGGGTCAAGACTCCTACGAGCAGTACTTC. Protein sequence: CAISRGQDSYEQYF.

The table lists this clonotype with many counts. The chain carries TRBV6-2 or TRBV6-3 and TRBJ2-7; no firm D call. The CDR3 totals 13 residues. The germline V gene encodes CDR1 MNHEY and CDR2 SVGEGT. The V and J ends lost 5 bases and 2 bases respectively, with 10 bases between them. CDR3 in amino acids: CASSIPATYEQYF. CDR3 nucleotides: TGTGCCAGCAGTATTCCAGCTACCTACGAGCAGTACTTC.